The 21 T cell receptor beta chains below come from one sample, sequenced in a study of OX40 agonist ivuxolimab in advanced cancers. Libraries were prepared through the immunoSEQ multiplex PCR assay. TCRdb mirrors the immuneACCESS table, restricted to in-frame sequences. Some clones are absent from its copies; in checked studies, under half trace to an unresolved V gene, and the reason for the others is unknown. This sample comprises more than 55,000 clones, approximately 90% of them detected only once. Together, the top ten hold less than 0.75% of the sample. The specimen comprised CD4+ or CD8+ T cells sorted from blood, sampled in a trial of the OX40 agonist ivuxolimab. These receptor sequences come from an adult with an advanced solid tumor such as melanoma, head and neck, liver or kidney cancer.

The V gene is TRBV29-1, the J gene TRBJ2-7; 9 bases are a match to TRBD2. The CDR3 has 12 residues. Germline values: CDR1 SQVTM, CDR2 ANQGSEA. V lost 6 bases to trimming and J lost 7 bases; unmatched junction nucleotides: 7. CDR3 DNA sequence: TGCAGCGTGGCCAGAACTAGCGGGGAGCAGTACTTC. Its translation is CSVARTSGEQYF.

The rearrangement links TRBV7-9 to TRBJ2-7, with D perhaps TRBD1 or TRBD2 (5 bases each). Germline-derived CDR1 and CDR2 are SEHNR and FQNEAQ (reference sequence). This CDR3 comprises 15 residues. Trimming shortened V by 1 base and J by 0 bases, and 10 bases separated the two germline ends. The CDR3 region has the DNA TGTGCCAGCAGCTTAGGGAGGACAAGCTCCTACGAGCAGTACTTC. Translated, it gives CASSLGRTSSYEQYF. The full variable domain, in which reference TRBV7-9 and TRBJ2-7 provide the parts outside the CDR3, is DTGVSQNPRHKITKRGQNVTFRCDPISEHNRLYWYRQTLGQGPEFLTYFQNEAQLEKSRLLSDRFSAERPKGSFSTLEIQRTEQGDSAMYLCASSLGRTSSYEQYFGPGTRLTVT.

The V and J genes are TRBV6-6 and TRBJ2-3; tentative D call: TRBD2 (6 bases). Germline values: CDR1 MNHNY, CDR2 SVGAGI (reference sequence). The germline V and J ends were trimmed by 4 bases and 3 bases, with 11 bases remaining between them. There are 14 residues in the CDR3. Here the CDR3 reads CASSSPGVTDTQYF. CDR3 DNA: TGTGCCAGCAGTTCCCCGGGGGTAACAGATACGCAGTATTTT.

This chain connects TRBV7-2 to TRBJ2-2; D remains ambiguous. V lost 6 bases, J lost 2 bases, and 13 bases lay in between. This CDR3 is 15 amino acids long. The germline V gene has CDR1 SGHTA and CDR2 FQGNSA. DNA for the CDR3: TGTGCCAGCAGTCCTCTTGTTTCTAACACCGGGGAGCTGTTTTTT. It codes for CASSPLVSNTGELFF.

The rearrangement links TRBV30 to TRBJ1-5, with D uncertain. The V and J ends lost 2 bases and 1 base respectively, with 12 bases between them. The CDR3 consists of 15 residues. The germline gives CDR1 GTSNPN, CDR2 SVGIG (reference sequence). The CDR3 protein is CAWSPVGPSNQPQHF. CDR3 sequence (DNA): TGTGCCTGGAGTCCCGTCGGACCAAGCAATCAGCCCCAGCATTTT.

This chain connects TRBV19 to TRBJ2-1, with 12 bases aligning to TRBD2. Trimming took 3 bases from V and 9 from J; bases not matched to a gene: 6. Germline V CDR1 and CDR2: LNHDA, SQIVND (reference sequence). This CDR3 is built from 15 residues. CDR3 sequence reads: CASSIEGLAGSEQFF. Written as DNA, the CDR3 is TGTGCCAGTAGTATTGAAGGACTAGCGGGGAGTGAGCAGTTCTTC.

The chain recombines TRBV4-1 with TRBJ2-5; either TRBD1 or TRBD2 may supply D (5 bases each). Germline lookup yields CDR1 MGHRA and CDR2 YSYEKL. The V gene lost 2 bases and the J gene lost 5 bases, with 15 bases spanning the gap. This CDR3 is 15 amino acids long. The CDR3 nucleotides read TGCGCCAGCAGCCAAACCGGGACGCCCTGGGAGACCCAGTACTTC. Translation: CASSQTGTPWETQYF.

This chain joins TRBV19 and TRBJ1-2; D remains ambiguous. CDR3 length: 12 residues. The V gene's germline CDR1 is LNHDA and CDR2 SQIVND (reference sequence). V lost 8 bases, J lost 6 bases, and 13 bases lay in between. The CDR3 sequence: CASGIWGNGYTF. DNA for the CDR3: TGTGCCAGTGGAATTTGGGGAAATGGCTACACCTTC.

This rearrangement joins TRBV11-3 to TRBJ2-5, with D unclear. Germline CDR1 and CDR2: SGHNT and YENEEA. This CDR3 has 12 residues. Trimming cost V 2 bases and J 5 bases, with 6 bases left between them. The CDR3 region has the DNA TGTGCCAGCAGCTTAAACCCGGAGACCCAGTACTTC. It translates to CASSLNPETQYF.

The chain combines TRBV10-1 with TRBJ2-1; 9 bases agree with TRBD2. V lost 4 bases and J lost 1; bases outside the gene matches: 5. Germline values: CDR1 WNHNN, CDR2 SYGVQD (reference sequence). The length of the CDR3 is 16 residues. The CDR3 sequence: CASSARTSVSYNEQFF. The CDR3 region has the DNA TGCGCCAGCAGTGCCAGGACTAGCGTTTCCTACAATGAGCAGTTCTTC.

The gene calls are TRBV10-3 and TRBJ2-1; 8 bases map to TRBD2. The V and J ends lost 6 bases and 0 bases, in that order; junction bases with no gene match: 16. The CDR3 contains 19 residues. The germline gives CDR1 ENHRY, CDR2 SYGVKD. CDR3 sequence reads: CAISETPLAGATSYNEQFF. CDR3 nucleotides: TGTGCCATCAGCGAAACCCCTCTAGCGGGTGCTACCTCCTACAATGAGCAGTTCTTC.

V and J are TRBV19 and TRBJ1-5; no clear D gene. The CDR3 is 14 amino acids. The V end was cut by 7 bases, the J end by 1 base, with 11 bases between. Germline CDR1 and CDR2: LNHDA and SQIVND (reference sequence). The CDR3 spells CASTEGSSNQPQHF. Written as DNA, the CDR3 is TGTGCCAGTACCGAGGGTAGCAGCAATCAGCCCCAGCATTTT.

V is TRBV5-6 and J is TRBJ2-1; no clear D gene. Deletions cut 2 bases from V and 1 base from J, with 10 bases between. The CDR3 length is 15 residues. CDR1 and CDR2 (germline): SGHDT, YYEEEE. In DNA, the CDR3 is TGTGCCAGCAGCTTCTATACAGAGTCCTACAATGAGCAGTTCTTC. Protein product: CASSFYTESYNEQFF.

V usage is TRBV9 and J usage is TRBJ2-1, with D possibly being TRBD1 or TRBD2 (6 bases each). Trimming left V 0 bases short and J 0 bases short, with 13 bases between. This CDR3 has 17 amino acids. Germline CDR1 SGDLS, CDR2 YYNGEE. The CDR3 DNA follows: TGTGCCAGCAGCGTAGCTGGGGGGCCGAGCTCCTACAATGAGCAGTTCTTC. Protein product: CASSVAGGPSSYNEQFF.

The chain has TRBV21-1 and TRBJ2-7; the table's D call TRBD1 went unverified against the DNA. TRBV21-1 is designated a pseudogene. This CDR3 has 13 amino acids. CDR3 DNA sequence: TGTGCCAGCAGACAAACCCAAACCTACGAGCAGTACTTC. Protein: CASRQTQTYEQYF.

The rearrangement uses TRBV6-1 and TRBJ2-1, with 16 bases matching TRBD2. Germline V lookup: CDR1 MNHNS, CDR2 SASEGT. This CDR3 spans 21 amino acids. With V trimmed by 6 bases and J by 7 bases, 21 bases remained unmatched. The CDR3 protein is CASRESIPGLAGGPGWNEQFF. The CDR3 nucleotides are TGTGCCAGCAGGGAAAGTATACCGGGACTAGCGGGAGGGCCAGGTTGGAATGAGCAGTTCTTC.

The genes are TRBV6-4 and TRBJ1-1; 9 bases fit TRBD1. V dropped 5 bases and J dropped 3; count of bases not matched to a gene: 1. This CDR3 region has 13 residues. Germline loops: CDR1 MRHNA, CDR2 SNTAGT. In nucleotides, the CDR3 is TGTGCCAGCAGTAGACAGGGGGACACTGAAGCTTTCTTT. Amino acid sequence: CASSRQGDTEAFF.

The rearrangement uses TRBV7-2 and TRBJ2-7, with TRBD2 matching over 9 bases. This CDR3 has 16 residues. Germline lookup yields CDR1 SGHTA and CDR2 FQGNSA. V shed 5 bases and J 2 bases; nucleotides not matched to a gene: 10. The CDR3 coding sequence is TGTGCCAGCAGCCCGTCTGGACTAGCGAAGACCTACGAGCAGTACTTC. Protein: CASSPSGLAKTYEQYF.

The chain combines TRBV9 with TRBJ2-3; D unclear. This CDR3 is 13 amino acids long. Germline CDR1 SGDLS, CDR2 YYNGEE. V was trimmed by 0 bases and J by 3 bases, leaving 5 bases between them. The chain's CDR3 is CASSVAGTDTQYF. The CDR3 bases are TGTGCCAGCAGCGTAGCTGGAACAGATACGCAGTATTTT.

This chain uses TRBV28 with TRBJ1-5; TRBD1 is a possible D gene (5 bases). Trimming shortened V by 8 bases and J by 9 bases, and 20 bases separated the two germline ends. CDR1 is MDHEN and CDR2 is SYDVKM in the germline V gene. The CDR3 runs to 14 residues. CDR3: CASLPMGGIRPQHF. The CDR3 coding sequence is TGTGCCAGCCTTCCTATGGGGGGTATTAGGCCCCAGCATTTT.

V gene TRBV2 combines with J gene TRBJ2-5; D tentatively fits TRBD1 or TRBD2 (5 bases each). The V gene's germline CDR1 is SNHLY and CDR2 FYNNEI. The V end was cut by 5 bases, the J end by 0 bases, with 16 bases between. CDR3 length: 16 amino acids. The CDR3 protein is CASSWYGADNQETQYF. The CDR3 DNA sequence: TGTGCCAGCAGTTGGTACGGGGCGGACAACCAAGAGACCCAGTACTTC.